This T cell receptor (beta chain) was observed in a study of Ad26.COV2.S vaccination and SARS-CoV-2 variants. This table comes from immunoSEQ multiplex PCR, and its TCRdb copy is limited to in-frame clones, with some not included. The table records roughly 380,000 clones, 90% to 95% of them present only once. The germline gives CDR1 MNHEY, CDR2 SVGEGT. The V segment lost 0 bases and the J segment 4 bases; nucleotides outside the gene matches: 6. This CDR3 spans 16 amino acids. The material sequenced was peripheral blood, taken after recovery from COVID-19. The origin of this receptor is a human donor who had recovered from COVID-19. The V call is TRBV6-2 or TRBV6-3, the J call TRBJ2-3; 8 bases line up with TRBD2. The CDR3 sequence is CASSYSMTGGADTQYF. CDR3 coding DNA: TGTGCCAGCAGTTACTCGATGACGGGGGGGGCAGATACGCAGTATTTT.